Here is one T cell receptor (beta chain) with its context. Germline values: CDR1 MDHEN, CDR2 SYDVKM. V gave up 6 bases and J gave up 3 bases, with 15 bases separating them. There are 14 residues in the CDR3. This sample stems from a study of shared clonotypes between healthy human individuals. Study summary: There were three CD4 naive, three CD4 memory, two CD8 naive and one CD8 memory plates per donor.

There were no recent acute infections or vaccinations among the donors, who were healthy HIV-negative adults. Donors, without exception, were Caucasian adults residing in Nashville, Tennessee. Using about 0.2 ug DNA, some 30,000 T cell genomes, the sorted-subset replicate PCRs were run. The repertoire was sequenced with immunoSEQ multiplex PCR; TCRdb's copy has only in-frame clones and lacks some. The repertoire has hundreds of thousands of clones, around two thirds of them found once; the top ten carry more than 1.5%. J is TRBJ2-7 and V is TRBV28; no definite D call. Sequenced input: memory CD4+ T cells sorted from blood. Subset given: CD45RA-negative fraction. The TCR originated in a woman in her twenties or thirties in good health. Here the CDR3 reads CASRVGPASYEQYF. The CDR3 DNA reads as TGTGCCAGCAGAGTCGGGCCGGCGAGCTACGAGCAGTACTTC.